Described below is a single T cell receptor beta chain sequence and its context. This CDR3 spans 14 amino acids. The V gene end was trimmed by 7 bases and the J gene end by 6 bases; junction bases not matched to a gene: 9. Germline V gene sequence: CDR1 SGHDT, CDR2 YYEEEE. Using immunoSEQ multiplex PCR, the repertoire was profiled, and TCRdb retains in-frame clones only, with some absent. The top ten hold about 1.6% of the sample, which has 250,000 to 300,000 clones, 75% to 90% seen once. This specimen comes from a study of blood T cell repertoires in COVID-19. Whole-study context: T cells, B-cell-depleted T cells, or PBMCs supplied cDNA or gDNA.

This rearrangement joins TRBV5-6 to TRBJ2-2; 7 nucleotides line up with TRBD1. The specimen sequenced was peripheral blood. This TCR came from a woman in her thirties or forties who had recovered from COVID-19. DNA for the CDR3: TGTGCCAGCTCGACAGGGTTTTCGGCCGGGGAGCTGTTTTTT. Its protein is CASSTGFSAGELFF.